This T cell receptor beta chain comes out of a study of PD-1 blockade in classical Hodgkin lymphoma. The study, taken as a whole, reports: Repertoire differences have undefined causes, possibly disease activity or prior therapy. Before treatment, TCR diversity in newly diagnosed patients was reportedly lower than in healthy donors.

Time point defined: newly diagnosed, previously untreated cHL patient sample. PBMCs representing newly diagnosed, untreated classical Hodgkin lymphoma functioned as the comparison. The CDR3 loop spans 12 amino acids. Germline V gene lookup returns CDR1 MNHNS and CDR2 SASEGT. Trimming shortened V by 6 bases and J by 2 bases, and 8 bases separated the two germline ends. Comments on this clone: The antigen is unknown.

Generated by immunoSEQ multiplex PCR, the TCRdb table keeps only in-frame clones and is missing some. This table has 70,000 or so clones, over 90% appearing once. The clonotype was recovered from a human donor with classical Hodgkin lymphoma. The chain couples TRBV6-1 to TRBJ2-7; D call uncertain. Sequencing used peripheral blood mononuclear cells (PBMCs). CDR3 DNA: TGTGCCAGCAGACCCAGCGCCTACGAGCAGTACTTC. Translated, it gives CASRPSAYEQYF.